Below are 9 T cell receptor beta chains sequenced from a single sample in a study of CD8 T cells in ankylosing spondylitis. Whole-study results and caveats: A TCR beta motif of eight or nine highly homologous variants seemed to mark ankylosing spondylitis blood.

TCRdb called the 5' RACE reads again in MiXCR, with one record for every CDR3 protein. The sample has 450,000 to 550,000 distinct CDR3 sequences, roughly 5% seen once; the top ten hold under 4.5%. These receptors are not linked to any known antigen. Sequenced material: blood, either unsorted or a sorted T cell fraction (not recorded which). The receptor source for this set is a male donor with ankylosing spondylitis.

This clonotype was seen ten or more times. The chain links TRBV20-1 to TRBJ1-5, with D possibly matching TRBD1 (5 bases). The V end was cut by 0 bases, the J end by 7 bases, with 16 bases between. Germline V lookup: CDR1 DFQATT, CDR2 SNEGSKA (reference sequence). The CDR3 totals 15 residues. CDR3 nucleotide sequence: TGCAGTGCTAGAGATGGAGAACAGGCCGGACAGCCCCAGCATTTT. It translates to CSARDGEQAGQPQHF.

There are many counts of this clonotype. The chain has TRBV4-1 and TRBJ2-3, with 13 bases matching TRBD2. CDR3 length: 17 amino acids. Trimming took 3 bases from V and 2 from J; bases not matched to a gene: 5. The germline gives CDR1 MGHRA, CDR2 YSYEKL. The CDR3: CASSQGLAGLVTDTQYF. The CDR3 DNA is TGCGCCAGCAGCCAGGGACTAGCGGGACTAGTCACAGATACGCAGTATTTT.

V and J are TRBV4-1 and TRBJ2-5; the match to TRBD2 covers 8 bases. The CDR3 covers 17 residues. After removal of 1 base from V and 2 bases from J, the junction contained 9 bases not matched to a gene. The germline V gene encodes CDR1 MGHRA and CDR2 YSYEKL. The CDR3 is CASSQGAGREVQETQYF. CDR3 sequence (DNA): TGCGCCAGCAGCCAAGGGGCCGGGCGGGAGGTTCAAGAGACCCAGTACTTC.

This clonotype was observed many times. The V and J genes are TRBV11-2 and TRBJ2-3; D is possibly TRBD1 (6 bases). The CDR3 consists of 18 residues. The V and J ends lost 4 bases and 6 bases respectively, with 26 bases between them. Germline CDR1 is SGHAT and CDR2 is FQNNGV. The CDR3 spells CASSSSPRGTGWFDTQYF. In DNA form, the CDR3 reads TGTGCCAGCAGCTCGTCCCCTAGGGGGACGGGGTGGTTCGATACGCAGTATTTT.

This clonotype occurred many times. The chain has TRBV10-3 and TRBJ2-7; D is perhaps TRBD1 (6 bases). The CDR3 runs 12 residues. V shed 3 bases and J shed 3 bases, with 6 bases lying between them. The germline V gene encodes CDR1 ENHRY and CDR2 SYGVKD. CDR3: CAISEGGYEQYF. In DNA form, the CDR3 reads TGTGCCATCAGTGAAGGGGGCTACGAGCAGTACTTC.

This clonotype was counted at least ten times. The genes are TRBV7-9 and TRBJ1-1, with a possible D match to TRBD1 (6 bases). Germline V gene sequence: CDR1 SEHNR, CDR2 FQNEAQ (reference sequence). The CDR3 is 12 residues long. The V and J ends lost 5 bases and 11 bases respectively, with 15 bases between them. CDR3 amino acids: CASSQTGLWAFF. The DNA of the CDR3 is TGTGCCAGCAGCCAGACAGGCTTGTGGGCTTTCTTT.

V gene TRBV20-1 combines with J gene TRBJ2-3, with TRBD2 identical over 9 bases. The junction had 5 bases not matched to a gene; V was cut back by 7 bases and J by 0 bases. The CDR3 covers 14 residues. Germline V gives CDR1 DFQATT, CDR2 SNEGSKA (reference sequence). The CDR3 is CSVPTSGSTDTQYF. In nucleotides, the CDR3 is TGCAGTGTCCCGACTAGCGGAAGCACAGATACGCAGTATTTT.

This chain joins TRBV2 and TRBJ2-4; no definite D call. The V gene lost 3 bases and the J gene lost 8 bases, with 5 bases spanning the gap. This CDR3 has 11 amino acids. Germline V CDR1 and CDR2: SNHLY, FYNNEI. DNA of the CDR3: TGTGCCAGCAGTGATCAGCACATTCAGTACTTC. Encoded protein: CASSDQHIQYF.

This clonotype showed up many times. This chain uses TRBV5-1 with TRBJ1-5; D possibly corresponds to TRBD1 (5 bases). This CDR3 is 14 amino acids long. Germline lookup yields CDR1 SGHRS and CDR2 YFSETQ. V lost 0 bases, J lost 5 bases, and 9 bases lay in between. CDR3 coding DNA: TGCGCCAGCAGCTTGGGCCCGGGGGATCAGCCCCAGCATTTT. This encodes CASSLGPGDQPQHF.